The 15 T cell receptor beta chains below come from one sample, sequenced in a study of cytomegalovirus exposure and HLA in healthy donors. This PCR relied on a set of 60 Vbeta primers and 13 Jbeta primers. TCRdb keeps only in-frame clones here, not all; method: immunoSEQ multiplex PCR. The table shows 150,000 to 200,000 clones, with 80% to 85% occurring only once. The sample comprised PBMCs. The source is a woman in her thirties or forties in good health and CMV-seronegative.

The rearrangement joins TRBV30 to TRBJ2-3; D gene uncertain. V shed 5 bases and J shed 4 bases, with 7 bases lying between them. This CDR3 region has 11 residues. Germline CDR1 reads GTSNPN; CDR2 reads SVGIG (reference sequence). The CDR3 loop is CAWSGADTQYF. In DNA form, the CDR3 reads TGTGCCTGGTCAGGTGCAGATACGCAGTATTTT. Full variable domain (remainder filled in from reference TRBV30 and TRBJ2-3): SQTIHQWPATLVQPVGSPLSLECTVEGTSNPNLYWYRQAAGRGLQLLFYSVGIGQISSEVPQNLSASRPQDRQFILSSKKLLLSDSGFYLCAWSGADTQYFGPGTRLTVL.

The chain recombines TRBV5-4 with TRBJ1-2; the match to TRBD1 covers 8 bases. This CDR3 has 13 residues. The germline gives CDR1 SGHNT, CDR2 YYREEE (reference sequence). The ends lost 0 bases at V and 8 bases at J; junction bases unmatched: 3. In nucleotides, the CDR3 is TGTGCCAGCAGCTTGGGACAGGGGAGCGGCTACACCTTC. This translates into CASSLGQGSGYTF.

In DNA form, the CDR3 reads TGCGCCAGCAGCCAAGATGGGAGGGAGGTTGGGGAAAAACTGTTTTTT. It yields the protein CASSQDGREVGEKLFF. The chain is built from TRBV4-1 and TRBJ1-4; D is unclear. Germline-derived CDR1 and CDR2 are MGHRA and YSYEKL. The CDR3 extends over 16 amino acids. Trimming took 0 bases from V and 8 from J, leaving 16 bases between them.

The chain links TRBV30 to TRBJ1-1; the D gene is possibly TRBD1 (6 bases). Germline V gene lookup returns CDR1 GTSNPN and CDR2 SVGIG (reference sequence). V was clipped by 2 bases and J by 3 bases, with 16 bases between them. The CDR3 has 15 amino acids. DNA of the CDR3: TGTGCCTGGAGTCTAACCTTCGCAGGGGACACTGAAGCTTTCTTT. As protein: CAWSLTFAGDTEAFF.

This clone was seen more than once but under ten times. The chain links TRBV14 to TRBJ1-1; D might be TRBD1 (5 bases). Per germline, CDR1 SGHDN and CDR2 FVKESK. Trimming removed 4 bases at V and 3 bases at J, with 9 bases between. The length of the CDR3 is 13 residues. The CDR3 reads CASSPRGDTEAFF. CDR3 nucleotide sequence: TGTGCCAGCAGCCCCCGGGGGGACACTGAAGCTTTCTTT. Using reference TRBV14 and TRBJ1-1 for the parts outside the CDR3, the full variable domain is EAGVTQFPSHSVIEKGQTVTLRCDPISGHDNLYWYRRVMGKEIKFLLHFVKESKQDESGMPNNRFLAERTGGTYSTLKVQPAELEDSGVYFCASSPRGDTEAFFGQGTRLTVV.

The DNA of the CDR3 is TGCGCCAGCAGCCAACAGGGGTTCGCTGGGGCCAACGTCCTGACTTTC. This translates into CASSQQGFAGANVLTF. This chain joins TRBV4-3 and TRBJ2-6, with a tentative D call TRBD1 (6 bases). Germline V gene lookup returns CDR1 LGHNA and CDR2 YSLEER. The germline V and J ends were trimmed by 2 bases and 2 bases, with 10 bases remaining between them. The CDR3 runs to 16 residues.

This clone was seen more than once but under ten times. The CDR3 DNA reads TGCGCCAGCAGTTGGGGGGGGGACAGGGCGAATGAGCAGTTCTTC. Residues: CASSWGGDRANEQFF. This chain uses TRBV5-1 with TRBJ2-1; the match to TRBD1 covers 9 bases. Germline CDR1 is SGHRS and CDR2 is YFSETQ. The V segment lost 5 bases and the J segment 7 bases; nucleotides outside the gene matches: 10. There are 15 residues in the CDR3.

The rearrangement links TRBV9 to TRBJ2-1, with TRBD2 matching 9 bases. Germline V gene sequence: CDR1 SGDLS, CDR2 YYNGEE. V was clipped by 6 bases and J by 5 bases; unmatched bases: 12. The CDR3 extends over 16 amino acids. CDR3 DNA: TGTGCCAGCACCAGTGCGGGAGGGCTTCAGAACAATGAGCAGTTCTTC. Translation gives CASTSAGGLQNNEQFF.

This clone came up a few times. The chain employs TRBV7-2 and TRBJ1-5; 9 bases match TRBD1. This CDR3 has 14 amino acids. V shed 1 base, J shed 7 bases, and the junction held 2 bases outside the gene matches. Germline values: CDR1 SGHTA, CDR2 FQGNSA. The CDR3 loop reads CASSLGQGVQPQHF. DNA for the CDR3: TGTGCCAGCAGCTTAGGACAGGGGGTCCAGCCCCAGCATTTT.

The genes are TRBV11-3 and TRBJ1-1; TRBD1 might be the D (6 bases). Germline CDR1 reads SGHNT; CDR2 reads YENEEA. This CDR3 is built from 14 residues. The V and J ends lost 4 bases and 5 bases respectively, with 14 bases between them. The CDR3 is CASSSTGTRTEAFF. In DNA form, the CDR3 reads TGTGCCAGCAGCTCCACAGGGACGAGGACTGAAGCTTTCTTT.

The chain uses TRBV9 and TRBJ2-7; 9 bases align to TRBD2. The CDR3 loop spans 16 amino acids. The germline CDR1 and CDR2 sequences are SGDLS and YYNGEE. With 4 bases clipped from V and 4 bases from J, the junction kept 12 bases outside the gene matches. The CDR3 DNA reads as TGTGCCAGCAGCCCCCCCGTGGTAGCGGGAGTGTACGAGCAGTACTTC. Translated, it gives CASSPPVVAGVYEQYF.

V usage is TRBV7-2 and J usage is TRBJ1-1; no reliable D call. This CDR3 is built from 15 residues. CDR1 and CDR2 (germline): SGHTA, FQGNSA. V was trimmed by 1 base and J by 0 bases, leaving 9 bases between them. The CDR3 spells CASSLVPGMNTEAFF. The CDR3 DNA reads TGTGCCAGCAGCTTAGTTCCAGGCATGAACACTGAAGCTTTCTTT.

V is TRBV6-6 and J is TRBJ1-6; 9 nucleotides align to TRBD1. Germline assignment: CDR1 MNHNY and CDR2 SVGAGI (reference sequence). Trimming removed 6 bases from V and 9 bases from J; junction bases left unmatched: 9. The CDR3 extends over 15 amino acids. CDR3 in amino acids: CASRPPGQGSSPLHF. For the CDR3, the DNA is TGTGCCAGCAGACCTCCGGGACAGGGAAGTTCACCCCTCCACTTT.

The V call is TRBV11-2, the J call TRBJ1-2, with D maybe TRBD1 (6 bases). Trimming cost V 4 bases and J 10 bases, with 19 bases left between them. The CDR3 has 14 amino acids. The germline gives CDR1 SGHAT, CDR2 FQNNGV. The CDR3 DNA reads TGTGCCAGCAGCTCGACTCGGGATGGGGGCGACTACACCTTC. Amino acid sequence: CASSSTRDGGDYTF. Combining the CDR3 with reference TRBV11-2 and TRBJ1-2 gives the whole variable domain EAGVAQSPRYKIIEKRQSVAFWCNPISGHATLYWYQQILGQGPKLLIQFQNNGVVDDSQLPKDRFSAERLKGVDSTLKIQPAKLEDSAVYLCASSSTRDGGDYTFGSGTRLTVV.

CDR3 nucleotides: TGTGCCAGCAGCCCGAGAGGGCTAAACTCTGGAAACACCATATATTTT. Protein product: CASSPRGLNSGNTIYF. The genes are TRBV7-8 and TRBJ1-3; no reliable D call. Germline V gene sequence: CDR1 SGHVS, CDR2 FQNEAQ. The length of the CDR3 is 16 residues. V lost 5 bases, J lost 0 bases, and 14 bases lay in between.